This T cell receptor beta chain originates from a study of shared clonotypes between healthy human individuals (dated by TCRdb to the early 2020s). At the level of the whole study: A couple of women and three men aged 18 to 49 years were included in the cohort. To increase sequencing depth and limit assay-specific biases, different laboratories used diverse techniques to prepare libraries and sequence TCR repertoires. Per donor, three plates each were used for CD4 naive and CD4 memory, two for CD8 naive, and one for CD8 memory. Between about 0.8 and 9.5 billion PBMCs per donor were obtained by leukapheresis. To estimate repertoire size and how much clonotype sharing occurs between individuals, the study deeply sequenced the blood TCR repertoires of about five healthy adults. The full study reports these points: Pairwise subsampling led to the expectation that sequencing depth would affect the degree of clonotype sharing among donors. Compared with non-shared clonotypes, the clonotypes found in all four sorted-subset donors had higher generation probabilities. Because the study included a small number of donors, the genetic and exposure-history diversity represented was limited. Naive subsets generally had larger estimated clonotype richness than memory subsets. Sharing across several donors was observed for about 5% of naive CD4, over 3% of naive CD8, 2.3% of memory CD4, and roughly 0.4% of memory CD8 clonotypes. Incomplete sequencing was indicated by rarefaction of sorted-subset datasets, despite the large sequencing depth. Sampling was restricted to blood, and TCR repertoires in tissue are likely to differ from TCR repertoires in blood.

Comments on this clone: The target of this receptor is not known. No base-level quality is on record; no much larger clone is a single base apart.

The donors were healthy, HIV-negative adults with no recently reported acute infections or vaccinations. Every donor was a Caucasian adult living in Nashville, Tennessee, USA. Magnetic negative selection was used to enrich CD4+ T cells, after which naive cells were positively selected on CD45RA and the negative fraction became the memory subset. Blood was obtained by leukapheresis, after which PBMCs were separated by Ficoll-Histopaque density gradient centrifugation and cryopreserved in liquid nitrogen vapor phase. Purity and quantity of every magnetically sorted T cell population were checked by analytical flow cytometry. Genomic DNA was isolated from every sorted fraction and measured by UV absorbance on a Nanodrop 2000c. TCR CDR3 regions were amplified from genomic DNA by multiplex PCR using the deep immunoSEQ assay. For each cell subset, the extracted genomic DNA was distributed evenly across all wells of several immunoSEQ 96-well plates, and each plate served as one replicate. For sorted subsets, roughly 200 ng of genomic DNA, equivalent to some 30,000 T cell genomes, went into each replicate PCR. Purified libraries were quantified with a Qubit 3.0 fluorometer, sized on a Bioanalyzer 2100, and re-quantified with the KAPA Library Quantification kit. A separate single-read 150-cycle Illumina NextSeq 550 flow cell was used to sequence each immunoSEQ 96-well plate. The authors' analysis ran thus. The immunoSEQ output contained only junctional sequences without quality scores, so filtering could not match that applied to full-length reads. Sequences were annotated with PyIR, a Python wrapper for IgBLAST v1.9, using IMGT germline references to assign V/J genes and CDR3. Any read was removed if the V/J assignment was weak (E-value above 1e-6), the CDR3 was missing, or the read contained stop codons, out-of-frame junctions, or ambiguous translated residues. A V3J clonotype was defined by an identical inferred V gene, J gene, and CDR3 amino acid sequence. To compute the percentage overlap between repertoires, the number of shared unique clonotypes was divided by the size of the smaller repertoire. Repertoire richness was assessed with RTK rarefaction, the Chao1 estimator, and Recon v2.1 estimates of unobserved clonotypes. OLGA was used to compute generation probabilities for all TCRbeta clonotypes that the gDNA method yielded from several donors. The immuneACCESS repertoire file appears here via TCRdb, limited to in-frame rearrangements. These files lack a portion of the clones; in checked studies, under half of the deficit traces to unresolved V genes, and the cause of the others is not known. That table is the source of V, J and clone size, and D and trimming were worked out from the DNA. The sample table holds some 2.1 million clones, of which about 95% were seen once. The ten largest clones represent approximately 0.13% of the sample.

V gives up 4 bases and J gives up 2 bases, and the segment between their germline ends measures 17 bases. The CDR3 has 16 amino acids, counting the end cysteine and phenylalanine. Only CDR3 DNA remains: 48 bases, in frame from the first base. Looking up the germline V gene yields CDR1 KGHSH and CDR2 LQKENI. The sequenced material came from naive CD4+ T cells sorted from blood. Read against the paper, the sample's cell subset or site label means: CD45RA+ positively selected. This clonotype originated in a man younger than 30 in good health. This chain is built from TRBV18 and TRBJ1-2; perhaps TRBD1 is the D gene, with 5 bases matching. The DNA sequence is given as TGTGCCAGCTCACTTTCCCCACCGACAGCAAACTATGGCTACACCTTC. Its protein product is CASSLSPPTANYGYTF.